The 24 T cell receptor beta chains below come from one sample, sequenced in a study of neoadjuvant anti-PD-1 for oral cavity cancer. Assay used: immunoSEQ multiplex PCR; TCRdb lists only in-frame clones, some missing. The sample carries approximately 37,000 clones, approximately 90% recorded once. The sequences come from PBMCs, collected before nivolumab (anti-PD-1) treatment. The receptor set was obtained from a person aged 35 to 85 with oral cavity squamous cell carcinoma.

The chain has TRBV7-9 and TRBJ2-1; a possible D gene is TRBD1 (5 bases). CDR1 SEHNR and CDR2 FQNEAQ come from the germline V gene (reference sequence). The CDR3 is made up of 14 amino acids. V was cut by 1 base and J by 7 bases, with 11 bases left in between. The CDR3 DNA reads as TGTGCCAGCAGCTTAGTGCTCCGGACAAATGAGCAGTTCTTC. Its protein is CASSLVLRTNEQFF.

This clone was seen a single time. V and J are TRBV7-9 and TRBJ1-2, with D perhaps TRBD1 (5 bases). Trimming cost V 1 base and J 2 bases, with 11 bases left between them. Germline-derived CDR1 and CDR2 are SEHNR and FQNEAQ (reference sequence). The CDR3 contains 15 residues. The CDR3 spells CASSLGRGRNYGYTF. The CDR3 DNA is TGTGCCAGCAGCTTAGGAAGGGGACGGAACTATGGCTACACCTTC.

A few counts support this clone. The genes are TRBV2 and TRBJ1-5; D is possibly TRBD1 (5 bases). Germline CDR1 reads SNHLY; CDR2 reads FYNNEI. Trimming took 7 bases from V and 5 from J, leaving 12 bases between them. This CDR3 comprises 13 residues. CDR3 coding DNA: TGTGCCAGCACAAGGGACCAGTATCAGCCCCAGCATTTT. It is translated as CASTRDQYQPQHF.

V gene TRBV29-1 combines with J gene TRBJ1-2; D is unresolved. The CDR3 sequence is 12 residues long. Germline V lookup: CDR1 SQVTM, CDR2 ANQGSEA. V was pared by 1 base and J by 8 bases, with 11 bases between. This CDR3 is CSVEVKTYGYTF. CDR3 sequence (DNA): TGCAGCGTTGAAGTCAAGACTTACGGCTACACCTTC.

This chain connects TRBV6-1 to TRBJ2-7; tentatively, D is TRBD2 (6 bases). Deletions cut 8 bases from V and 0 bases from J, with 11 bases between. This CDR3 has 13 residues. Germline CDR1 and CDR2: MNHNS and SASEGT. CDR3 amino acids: CASGGLDSYEQYF. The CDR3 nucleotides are TGTGCCAGCGGGGGACTGGACTCCTACGAGCAGTACTTC.

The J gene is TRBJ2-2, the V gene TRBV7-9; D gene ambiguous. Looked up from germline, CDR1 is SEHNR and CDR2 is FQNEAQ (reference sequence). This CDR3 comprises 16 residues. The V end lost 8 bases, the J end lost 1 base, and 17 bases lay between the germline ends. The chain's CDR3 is CASPPHPGRNTGELFF. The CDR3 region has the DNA TGTGCCAGCCCACCCCACCCAGGCAGGAACACCGGGGAGCTGTTTTTT. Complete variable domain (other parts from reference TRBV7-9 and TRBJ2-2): DTGVSQNPRHKITKRGQNVTFRCDPISEHNRLYWYRQTLGQGPEFLTYFQNEAQLEKSRLLSDRFSAERPKGSFSTLEIQRTEQGDSAMYLCASPPHPGRNTGELFFGEGSRLTVL.

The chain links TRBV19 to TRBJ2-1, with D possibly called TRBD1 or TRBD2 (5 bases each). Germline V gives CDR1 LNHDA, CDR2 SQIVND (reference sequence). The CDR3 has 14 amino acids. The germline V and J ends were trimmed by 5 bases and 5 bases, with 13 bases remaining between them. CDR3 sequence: CASSPRWDDNEQFF. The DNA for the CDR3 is TGTGCCAGTAGTCCTAGGTGGGACGACAATGAGCAGTTCTTC.

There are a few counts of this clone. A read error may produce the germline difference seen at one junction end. The CDR3 loop is CASRIGVDYGYTF. The CDR3 DNA is TGTGCCAGTAGGATAGGGGTTGACTATGGCTACACCTTC. The V call is TRBV19, the J call TRBJ1-2; D might be TRBD1 (5 bases). Germline assignment: CDR1 LNHDA and CDR2 SQIVND (reference sequence). The CDR3 loop spans 13 amino acids.

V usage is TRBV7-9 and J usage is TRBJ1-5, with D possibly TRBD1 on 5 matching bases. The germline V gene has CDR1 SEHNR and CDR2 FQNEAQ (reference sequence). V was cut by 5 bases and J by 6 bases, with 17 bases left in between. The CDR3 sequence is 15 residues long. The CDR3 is CASSTGGRRGQPQHF. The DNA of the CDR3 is TGTGCCAGCAGCACAGGTGGACGGCGGGGTCAGCCCCAGCATTTT.

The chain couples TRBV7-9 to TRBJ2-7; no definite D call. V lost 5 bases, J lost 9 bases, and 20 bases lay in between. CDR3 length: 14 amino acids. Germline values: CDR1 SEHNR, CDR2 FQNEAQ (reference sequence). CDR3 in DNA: TGTGCCAGCAGCACCCAAGAAATCCTACGATGGCAGTACTTC. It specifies CASSTQEILRWQYF.

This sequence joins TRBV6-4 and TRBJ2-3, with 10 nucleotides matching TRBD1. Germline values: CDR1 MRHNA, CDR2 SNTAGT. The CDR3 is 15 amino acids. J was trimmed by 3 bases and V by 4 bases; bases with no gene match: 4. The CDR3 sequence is CASSAGTGETDTQYF. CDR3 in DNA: TGTGCCAGCAGTGCCGGGACAGGGGAAACAGATACGCAGTATTTT.

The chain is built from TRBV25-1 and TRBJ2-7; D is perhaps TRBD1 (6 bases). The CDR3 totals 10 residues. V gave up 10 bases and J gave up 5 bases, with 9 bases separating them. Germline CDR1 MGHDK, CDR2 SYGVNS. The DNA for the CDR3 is TGTGCCACCAGGGGAGACGAGCAGTACTTC. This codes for CATRGDEQYF.

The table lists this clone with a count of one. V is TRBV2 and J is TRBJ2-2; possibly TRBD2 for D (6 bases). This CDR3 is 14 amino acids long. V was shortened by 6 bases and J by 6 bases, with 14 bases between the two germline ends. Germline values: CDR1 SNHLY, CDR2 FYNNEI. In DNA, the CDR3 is TGTGCCAGCAGAAAACGGGCGGGGCCCGGGGAGCTGTTTTTT. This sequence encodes CASRKRAGPGELFF.

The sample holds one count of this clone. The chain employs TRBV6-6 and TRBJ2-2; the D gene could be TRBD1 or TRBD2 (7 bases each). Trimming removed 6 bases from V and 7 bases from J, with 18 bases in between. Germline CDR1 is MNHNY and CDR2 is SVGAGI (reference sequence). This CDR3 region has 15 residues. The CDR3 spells CASRGGGGGVGELFF. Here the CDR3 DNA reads TGTGCCAGCAGGGGAGGGGGAGGGGGCGTCGGGGAGCTGTTTTTT.

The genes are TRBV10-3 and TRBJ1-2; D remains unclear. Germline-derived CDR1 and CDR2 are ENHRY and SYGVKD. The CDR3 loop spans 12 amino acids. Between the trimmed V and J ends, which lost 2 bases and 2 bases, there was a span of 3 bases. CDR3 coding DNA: TGTGCCATCAGTGAGAGGAACTATGGCTACACCTTC. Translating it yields CAISERNYGYTF.

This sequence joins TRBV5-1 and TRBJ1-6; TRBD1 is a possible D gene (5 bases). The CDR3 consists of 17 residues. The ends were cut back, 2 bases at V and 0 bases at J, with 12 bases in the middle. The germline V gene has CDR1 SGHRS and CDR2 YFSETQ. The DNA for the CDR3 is TGCGCCAGCAGCTTCGAAGACAGTAGCTCCTATAATTCACCCCTCCACTTT. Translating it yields CASSFEDSSSYNSPLHF.

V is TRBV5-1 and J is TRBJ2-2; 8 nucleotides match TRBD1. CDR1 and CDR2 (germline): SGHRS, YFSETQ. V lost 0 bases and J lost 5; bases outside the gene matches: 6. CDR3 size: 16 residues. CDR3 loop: CASSLARQGRTGELFF. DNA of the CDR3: TGCGCCAGCAGCTTGGCACGACAGGGGCGAACCGGGGAGCTGTTTTTT.

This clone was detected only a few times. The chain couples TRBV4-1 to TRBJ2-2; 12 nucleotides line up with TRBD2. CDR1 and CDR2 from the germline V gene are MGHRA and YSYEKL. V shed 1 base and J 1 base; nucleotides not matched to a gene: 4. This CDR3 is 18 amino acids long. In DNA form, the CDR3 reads TGCGCCAGCAGCCAAGTGACTAGCGGGGGTGTGAACACCGGGGAGCTGTTTTTT. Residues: CASSQVTSGGVNTGELFF.

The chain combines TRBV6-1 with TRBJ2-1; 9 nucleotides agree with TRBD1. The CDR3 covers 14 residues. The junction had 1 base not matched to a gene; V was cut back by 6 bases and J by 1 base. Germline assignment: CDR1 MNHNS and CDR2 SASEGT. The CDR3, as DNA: TGTGCCAGCAGCGGACAGGGGTCCTACAATGAGCAGTTCTTC. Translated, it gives CASSGQGSYNEQFF.

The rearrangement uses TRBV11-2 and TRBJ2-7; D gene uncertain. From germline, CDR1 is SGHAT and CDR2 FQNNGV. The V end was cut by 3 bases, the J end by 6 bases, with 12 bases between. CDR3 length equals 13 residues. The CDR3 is CASSFGTSGEQYF. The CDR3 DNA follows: TGTGCCAGCAGCTTCGGTACTTCGGGCGAGCAGTACTTC. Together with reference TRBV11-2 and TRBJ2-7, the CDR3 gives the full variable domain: EAGVAQSPRYKIIEKRQSVAFWCNPISGHATLYWYQQILGQGPKLLIQFQNNGVVDDSQLPKDRFSAERLKGVDSTLKIQPAKLEDSAVYLCASSFGTSGEQYFGPGTRLTVT.

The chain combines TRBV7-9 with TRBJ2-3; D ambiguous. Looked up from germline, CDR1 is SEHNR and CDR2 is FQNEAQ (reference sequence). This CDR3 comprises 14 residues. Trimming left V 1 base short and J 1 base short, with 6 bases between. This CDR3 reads CASSLVSGTDTQYF. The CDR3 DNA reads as TGTGCCAGCAGCTTAGTATCCGGCACAGATACGCAGTATTTT.

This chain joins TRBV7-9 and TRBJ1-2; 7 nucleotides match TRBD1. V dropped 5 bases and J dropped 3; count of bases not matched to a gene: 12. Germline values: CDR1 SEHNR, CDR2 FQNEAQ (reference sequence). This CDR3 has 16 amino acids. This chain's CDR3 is CASSRRQGINYYGYTF. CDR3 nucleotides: TGTGCCAGCAGCCGAAGACAGGGAATAAACTACTATGGCTACACCTTC.

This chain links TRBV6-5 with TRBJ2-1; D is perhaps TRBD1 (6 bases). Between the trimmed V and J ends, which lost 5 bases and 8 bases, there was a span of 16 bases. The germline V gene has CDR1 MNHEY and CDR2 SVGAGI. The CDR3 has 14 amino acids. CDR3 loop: CASSPRDIRDEQFF. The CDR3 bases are TGTGCCAGCAGTCCCCGGGACATCAGAGATGAGCAGTTCTTC.

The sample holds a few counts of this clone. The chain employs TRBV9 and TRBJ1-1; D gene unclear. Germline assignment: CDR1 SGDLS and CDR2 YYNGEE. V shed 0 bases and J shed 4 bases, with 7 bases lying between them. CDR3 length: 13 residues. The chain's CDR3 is CASSVAGSTEAFF. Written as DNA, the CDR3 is TGTGCCAGCAGCGTAGCCGGGAGCACTGAAGCTTTCTTT.